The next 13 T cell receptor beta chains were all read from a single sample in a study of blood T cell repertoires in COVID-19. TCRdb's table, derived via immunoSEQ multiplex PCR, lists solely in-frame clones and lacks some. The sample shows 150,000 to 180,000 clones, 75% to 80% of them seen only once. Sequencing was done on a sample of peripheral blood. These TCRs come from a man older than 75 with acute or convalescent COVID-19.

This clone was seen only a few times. CDR3 loop: CASIQGFGELFF. The CDR3, as DNA: TGTGCCAGCATCCAGGGGTTCGGGGAGCTGTTTTTT. This chain joins TRBV28 and TRBJ2-2; D might be TRBD1 (6 bases). The germline V gene encodes CDR1 MDHEN and CDR2 SYDVKM. The CDR3 contains 12 residues. Trimming pared 7 bases from V and 7 bases from J, leaving 10 bases between.

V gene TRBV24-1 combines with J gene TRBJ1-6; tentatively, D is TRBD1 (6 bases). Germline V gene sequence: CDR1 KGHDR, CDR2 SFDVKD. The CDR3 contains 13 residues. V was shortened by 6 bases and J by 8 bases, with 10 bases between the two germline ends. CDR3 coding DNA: TGTGCCACCAGTCACAGGGTTGATTCACCCCTCCACTTT. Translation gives CATSHRVDSPLHF.

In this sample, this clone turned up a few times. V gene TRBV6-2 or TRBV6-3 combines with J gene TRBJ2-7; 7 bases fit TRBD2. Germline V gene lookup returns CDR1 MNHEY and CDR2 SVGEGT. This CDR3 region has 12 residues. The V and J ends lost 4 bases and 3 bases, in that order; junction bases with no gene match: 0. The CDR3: CASSWGGYEQYV. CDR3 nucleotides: TGTGCCAGCAGTTGGGGGGGCTACGAGCAGTACGTC.

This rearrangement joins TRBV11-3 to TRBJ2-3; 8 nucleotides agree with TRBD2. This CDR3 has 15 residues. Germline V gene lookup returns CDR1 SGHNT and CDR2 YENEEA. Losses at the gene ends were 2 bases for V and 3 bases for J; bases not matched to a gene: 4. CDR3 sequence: CASSLRGGWTDTQYF. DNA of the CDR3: TGTGCCAGCAGCTTACGCGGGGGGTGGACAGATACGCAGTATTTT.

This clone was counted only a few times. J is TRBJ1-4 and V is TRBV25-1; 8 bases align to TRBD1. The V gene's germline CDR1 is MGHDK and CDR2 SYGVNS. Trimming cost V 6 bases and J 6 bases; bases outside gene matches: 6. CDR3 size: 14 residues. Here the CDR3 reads CASSDGTGYEKLFF. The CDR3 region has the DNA TGTGCCAGCAGCGATGGGACAGGTTATGAAAAACTGTTTTTT.

The CDR3 reads CASSETGGGTEAFF. The CDR3 DNA follows: TGTGCCAGCAGTGAAACTGGGGGGGGCACTGAAGCTTTCTTT. This rearrangement joins TRBV6-1 to TRBJ1-1, with D perhaps TRBD1 (5 bases). This CDR3 spans 14 amino acids. V was clipped by 2 bases and J by 4 bases, with 11 bases between them. Per germline, CDR1 MNHNS and CDR2 SASEGT.

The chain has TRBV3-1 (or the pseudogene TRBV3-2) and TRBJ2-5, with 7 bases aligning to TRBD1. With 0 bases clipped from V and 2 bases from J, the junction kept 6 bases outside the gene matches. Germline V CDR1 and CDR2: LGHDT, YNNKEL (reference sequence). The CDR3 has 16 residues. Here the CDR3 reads CASSQDGQAPQETQYF. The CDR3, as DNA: TGTGCCAGCAGCCAAGATGGACAGGCCCCACAAGAGACCCAGTACTTC.

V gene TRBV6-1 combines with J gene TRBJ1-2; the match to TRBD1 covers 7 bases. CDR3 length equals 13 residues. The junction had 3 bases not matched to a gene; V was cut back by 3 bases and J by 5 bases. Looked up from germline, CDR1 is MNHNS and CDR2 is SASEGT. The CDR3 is CASSETGQYGYTF. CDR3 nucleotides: TGTGCCAGCAGTGAGACAGGGCAGTATGGCTACACCTTC.

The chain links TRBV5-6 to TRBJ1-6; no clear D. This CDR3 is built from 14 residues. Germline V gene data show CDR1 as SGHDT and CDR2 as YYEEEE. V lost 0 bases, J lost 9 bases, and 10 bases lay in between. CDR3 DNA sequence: TGTGCCAGCAGCTTGGCAGGCGTTAGTTCACCCCTCCACTTT. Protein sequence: CASSLAGVSSPLHF.

CDR3 sequence reads: CASSLGPMTSGGAPLQETQYF. In DNA, the CDR3 is TGCGCCAGCAGCTTGGGCCCCATGACTAGCGGGGGGGCCCCACTCCAAGAGACCCAGTACTTC. The V gene is TRBV5-1, the J gene TRBJ2-5; 14 bases agree with TRBD2. J gave up 1 base and V 0 bases, and 14 bases lay outside the gene matches. Germline CDR1 SGHRS, CDR2 YFSETQ. CDR3 length equals 21 residues.

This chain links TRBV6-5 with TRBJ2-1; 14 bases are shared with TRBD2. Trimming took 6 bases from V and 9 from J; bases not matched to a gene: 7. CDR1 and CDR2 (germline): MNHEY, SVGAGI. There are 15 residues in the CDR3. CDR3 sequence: CASRAGTSGGLEQFF. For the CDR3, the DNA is TGTGCCAGCAGGGCCGGGACTAGCGGGGGTCTTGAGCAGTTCTTC.

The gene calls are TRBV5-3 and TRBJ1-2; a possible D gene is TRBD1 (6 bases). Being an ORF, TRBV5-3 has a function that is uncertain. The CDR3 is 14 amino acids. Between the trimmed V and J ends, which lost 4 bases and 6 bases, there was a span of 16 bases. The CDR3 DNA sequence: TGTGCCAGAAGCCGACCCCAGGGGCGAAATGGCTACACCTTC. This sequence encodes CARSRPQGRNGYTF.

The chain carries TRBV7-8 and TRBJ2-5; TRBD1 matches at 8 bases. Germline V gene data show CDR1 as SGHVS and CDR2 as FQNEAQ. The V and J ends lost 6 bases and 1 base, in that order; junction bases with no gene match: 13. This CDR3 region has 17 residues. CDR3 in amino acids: CASRSPPDRAFQETQYF. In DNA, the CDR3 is TGTGCCAGCAGAAGCCCGCCGGACAGGGCCTTCCAAGAGACCCAGTACTTC.